Following are 22 T cell receptor beta chains from one sample sequenced in a study of T cell repertoires in cytomegalovirus infection. A single record per CDR3 protein comes from TCRdb applying MiXCR to the reads. The sample comprises around 350,000 distinct CDR3 sequences, 15% to 20% of which are singletons, and 8.5% to 10% rests with the top ten. The sample consisted of PBMCs. Source of these receptors: a human donor in good health (CMV status not recorded). Some clones in this sample may be carry-over from other donors' samples.

This clonotype was detected many times. This chain uses TRBV7-2 with TRBJ2-5; 7 bases line up with TRBD1. The CDR3 is 14 residues long. J gave up 4 bases and V 5 bases, and 7 bases lay outside the gene matches. Germline loops: CDR1 SGHTA, CDR2 FQGNSA. The CDR3 here is CASSPAGGRETQYF. The CDR3 DNA reads TGTGCCAGCAGCCCAGCAGGGGGACGAGAGACCCAGTACTTC. Full variable domain (missing parts from reference TRBV7-2 and TRBJ2-5): GAGVSQSPSNKVTEKGKDVELRCDPISGHTALYWYRQSLGQGLEFLIYFQGNSAPDKSGLPSDRFSAERTGGSVSTLTIQRTQQEDSAVYLCASSPAGGRETQYFGPGTRLLVL.

This clonotype has a handful of counts. This rearrangement joins TRBV5-1 to TRBJ1-1, with D maybe TRBD1 (6 bases). V was pared by 0 bases and J by 2 bases, with 11 bases between. The germline V gene has CDR1 SGHRS and CDR2 YFSETQ. This CDR3 has 15 residues. CDR3 nucleotides: TGCGCCAGCAGCTTGGCCCCCGGGGGCAACACTGAAGCTTTCTTT. Translating gives CASSLAPGGNTEAFF.

V usage is TRBV2 and J usage is TRBJ2-5, with 11 bases matching TRBD2. The junction had 2 bases not matched to a gene; V was cut back by 7 bases and J by 4 bases. The CDR3 length is 13 residues. Germline assignment: CDR1 SNHLY and CDR2 FYNNEI. The chain's CDR3 is CASTGTSGETQYF. The CDR3 region has the DNA TGTGCCAGCACTGGGACTAGCGGAGAGACCCAGTACTTC.

The chain employs TRBV12-3 or TRBV12-4 and TRBJ2-3; the D is unclear. Trimming left V 6 bases short and J 2 bases short, with 21 bases between. The CDR3 is 17 amino acids. The CDR3 loop reads CASSRGTTGRFTDTQYF. CDR3 nucleotide sequence: TGTGCCAGCAGCCGTGGAACGACCGGACGCTTCACAGATACGCAGTATTTT.

With respect to this clonotype: One end of the junction varies from germline; a read error may be responsible. The chain uses TRBV29-1 and TRBJ1-2, with D uncertain. From germline, CDR1 is SQVTM and CDR2 ANQGSEA. CDR3 length: 9 residues. The CDR3 DNA is TGCAGCGTTGATACCGGGCCTTTCTTC. Its translation is CSVDTGPFF.

The sample holds many counts of this clonotype. The chain carries TRBV7-9 and TRBJ2-7; D unresolved. V dropped 2 bases and J dropped 3 bases, with 11 bases sitting between them. The CDR3 consists of 14 residues. Germline values: CDR1 SEHNR, CDR2 FQNEAQ (reference sequence). In DNA form, the CDR3 reads TGTGCCAGCAGCTTATCCGGGCTTAGCTACGAGCAGTACTTC. Encoded protein: CASSLSGLSYEQYF.

The rearrangement uses TRBV10-3 and TRBJ2-1; no clear D gene. Germline V lookup: CDR1 ENHRY, CDR2 SYGVKD. V gave up 0 bases and J gave up 1 base, with 7 bases separating them. The CDR3 sequence is 15 residues long. CDR3: CAISESGRSYNEQFF. CDR3 nucleotides: TGTGCCATCAGTGAGTCTGGGCGGTCCTACAATGAGCAGTTCTTC.

The chain recombines TRBV6-6 with TRBJ1-1, with a weak D call TRBD1 (5 bases). The germline V and J ends were trimmed by 0 bases and 0 bases, with 11 bases remaining between them. Germline V gene sequence: CDR1 MNHNY, CDR2 SVGAGI (reference sequence). The CDR3 consists of 16 residues. The CDR3, as DNA: TGTGCCAGCAGTTACTCCCCCCGACAGCTGAACACTGAAGCTTTCTTT. Protein product: CASSYSPRQLNTEAFF.

This clonotype was counted a few times. The V and J genes are TRBV20-1 and TRBJ2-1; TRBD1 matches 7 bases. The V gene end was trimmed by 2 bases and the J gene end by 7 bases; junction bases not matched to a gene: 17. The CDR3 is 17 amino acids. Looked up from germline, CDR1 is DFQATT and CDR2 is SNEGSKA (reference sequence). The CDR3 DNA follows: TGCAGTGCTAGATCCTTCGCCGGGACAGATTTGAGGAATGAGCAGTTCTTC. Translating gives CSARSFAGTDLRNEQFF.

This clonotype was observed a few times. This chain connects TRBV7-6 to TRBJ2-6; D gene uncertain. V dropped 4 bases and J dropped 2 bases, with 9 bases sitting between them. The CDR3 has 15 amino acids. CDR1 and CDR2 (germline): SGHVS, FNYEAQ. Here the CDR3 reads CASSWTYTGANVLTF. The CDR3 DNA follows: TGTGCCAGCAGCTGGACCTATACTGGGGCCAACGTCCTGACTTTC.

This clonotype was observed at least ten times. The chain carries TRBV19 and TRBJ1-2; D is uncertain. Per the germline V gene, CDR1 is LNHDA and CDR2 is SQIVND (reference sequence). V gave up 7 bases and J gave up 0 bases, with 15 bases separating them. CDR3 length equals 15 residues. The CDR3 nucleotides are TGTGCCAGTACCCAGACGTGGGGTGCTAACTATGGCTACACCTTC. Translated, it gives CASTQTWGANYGYTF.

In this sample, this clonotype turned up many times. The chain has TRBV7-2 and TRBJ2-7; TRBD1 matches 7 bases. Germline V gene lookup returns CDR1 SGHTA and CDR2 FQGNSA. Unmatched junction bases numbered 8, after V lost 3 bases and J lost 0 bases. The CDR3 loop spans 16 amino acids. CDR3 loop: CASSFTGVSSSYEQYF. The CDR3, as DNA: TGTGCCAGCAGCTTCACAGGGGTTTCCAGCTCCTACGAGCAGTACTTC.

This clonotype turned up a few times. The chain uses TRBV4-3 and TRBJ2-3, with 8 bases that match TRBD1. With V trimmed by 0 bases and J by 3 bases, 8 bases remained unmatched. CDR1 and CDR2 from the germline V gene are LGHNA and YSLEER. The CDR3 loop spans 17 amino acids. The DNA of the CDR3 is TGCGCCAGCAGCCAAGAACTTCGGCAGGGGGCGACAGATACGCAGTATTTT. It specifies CASSQELRQGATDTQYF.

As to this clonotype: A much larger clone differs by one base, so this may be a read error. CDR3 in DNA: TGTGCTAGTGGTAAAGTGAACTATGGCTGCACCTTC. It translates to CASGKVNYGCTF. This chain connects TRBV12-5 to TRBJ1-2; D not resolved. The CDR3 has 12 amino acids. Germline V gene sequence: CDR1 LGHNT, CDR2 FRNRAP.

This clonotype was observed a few times. This chain links TRBV6-2 or TRBV6-3 with TRBJ1-5; tentatively, D is TRBD1 (5 bases). Germline values: CDR1 MNHEY, CDR2 SVGEGT. The V and J ends lost 3 bases and 7 bases respectively, with 19 bases between them. This CDR3 contains 16 residues. In DNA form, the CDR3 reads TGTGCCAGCAGTTATCCCCAGGGAATTGGAGAACAGCCCCAGCATTTT. This encodes CASSYPQGIGEQPQHF.

The chain employs TRBV29-1 and TRBJ1-2; a possible D gene is TRBD1 (5 bases). V lost 7 bases and J lost 4, with 16 bases in between. The CDR3 is made up of 13 amino acids. Germline V gene sequence: CDR1 SQVTM, CDR2 ANQGSEA. CDR3 in DNA: TGCAGCGGGGTCGGGGGGGACGGCTATGGCTACACCTTC. This gives the protein CSGVGGDGYGYTF.

This clonotype was picked up a small number of times. The chain couples TRBV9 to TRBJ2-1, with a tentative D call TRBD2 (6 bases). With 0 bases removed from V and 3 bases from J, the gap between germline ends came to 13 bases. The CDR3 has 16 residues. Germline V lookup: CDR1 SGDLS, CDR2 YYNGEE. Here the CDR3 DNA reads TGTGCCAGCAGCGTAGGGGGAGGACTCGGCTACAATGAGCAGTTCTTC. This encodes CASSVGGGLGYNEQFF. Drawing the rest from reference TRBV9 and TRBJ2-1, the complete variable domain is DSGVTQTPKHLITATGQRVTLRCSPRSGDLSVYWYQQSLDQGLQFLIQYYNGEERAKGNILERFSAQQFPDLHSELNLSSLELGDSALYFCASSVGGGLGYNEQFFGPGTRLTVL.

This clonotype was seen ten or more times. The J gene is TRBJ2-5, the V gene TRBV7-8; weak D call: TRBD2 (7 bases). Trimming cost V 8 bases and J 5 bases, with 15 bases left between them. CDR1 SGHVS and CDR2 FQNEAQ come from the germline V gene. This CDR3 has 13 amino acids. The CDR3 sequence is CASSKWGGETQYF. DNA for the CDR3: TGTGCCAGCTCAAAGTGGGGGGGCGAGACCCAGTACTTC. Looking up the rest from reference TRBV7-8 and TRBJ2-5 gives the full variable domain: GAGVSQSPRYKVAKRGQDVALRCDPISGHVSLFWYQQALGQGPEFLTYFQNEAQLDKSGLPSDRFFAERPEGSVSTLKIQRTQQEDSAVYLCASSKWGGETQYFGPGTRLLVL.

The CDR3: CSAVAGGKEVQYF. The CDR3 DNA reads as TGCAGTGCCGTCGCGGGGGGCAAGGAAGTGCAGTACTTC. The V gene is TRBV20-1, the J gene TRBJ2-7; TRBD2 aligns across 8 bases. J lost 9 bases, V lost 6 bases, and 13 bases had no gene match. The CDR3 spans 13 residues. Germline V lookup: CDR1 DFQATT, CDR2 SNEGSKA (reference sequence).

This clonotype was detected a few times. The rearrangement uses TRBV7-9 and TRBJ2-5, with a weak D call TRBD1 (6 bases). V was trimmed by 1 base and J by 3 bases, leaving 12 bases between them. The CDR3 runs to 15 residues. CDR1 SEHNR and CDR2 FQNEAQ come from the germline V gene (reference sequence). The CDR3 region is CASSLDIQGKETQYF. The CDR3 DNA sequence: TGTGCCAGCAGCTTAGACATACAGGGAAAAGAGACCCAGTACTTC.

The chain carries TRBV11-2 and TRBJ2-1; D is possibly TRBD1 (6 bases). The CDR3 runs to 16 residues. The V and J ends lost 2 bases and 6 bases respectively, with 17 bases between them. Per germline, CDR1 SGHAT and CDR2 FQNNGV. The DNA of the CDR3 is TGTGCCAGCAGCTTAATAGGGGCAGGGGTATCCAATGAGCAGTTCTTC. Protein: CASSLIGAGVSNEQFF.

This clonotype was seen only a few times. V usage is TRBV28 and J usage is TRBJ2-7, with unresolved D. Germline V gives CDR1 MDHEN, CDR2 SYDVKM. Trimming cost V 1 base and J 4 bases, with 11 bases left between them. The CDR3 runs 14 residues. This CDR3 reads CASSLYERTYEQYF. DNA of the CDR3: TGTGCCAGCAGTTTATATGAAAGAACATACGAGCAGTACTTC.